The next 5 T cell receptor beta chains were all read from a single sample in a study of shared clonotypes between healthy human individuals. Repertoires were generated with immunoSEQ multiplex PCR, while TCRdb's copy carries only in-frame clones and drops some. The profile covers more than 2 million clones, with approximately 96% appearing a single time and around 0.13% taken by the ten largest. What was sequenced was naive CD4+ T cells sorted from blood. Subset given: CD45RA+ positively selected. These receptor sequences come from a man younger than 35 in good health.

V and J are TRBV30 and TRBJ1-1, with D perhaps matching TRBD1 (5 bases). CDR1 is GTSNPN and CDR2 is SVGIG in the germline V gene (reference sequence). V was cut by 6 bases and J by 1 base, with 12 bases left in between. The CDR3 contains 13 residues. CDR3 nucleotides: TGTGCCTGTCAAGGGGTTACGAACACTGAAGCTTTCTTT. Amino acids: CACQGVTNTEAFF.

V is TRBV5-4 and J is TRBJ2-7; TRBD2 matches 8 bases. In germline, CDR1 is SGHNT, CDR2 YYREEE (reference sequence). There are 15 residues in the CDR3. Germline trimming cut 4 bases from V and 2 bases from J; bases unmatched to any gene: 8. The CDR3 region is CASSPKRGPTYEQYF. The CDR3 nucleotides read TGTGCCAGCAGCCCTAAGCGGGGGCCCACCTACGAGCAGTACTTC.

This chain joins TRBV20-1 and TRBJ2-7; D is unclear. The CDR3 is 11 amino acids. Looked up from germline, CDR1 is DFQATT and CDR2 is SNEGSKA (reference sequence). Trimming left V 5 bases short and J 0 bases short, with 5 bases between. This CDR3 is CSAVFSYEQYF. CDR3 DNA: TGCAGTGCTGTCTTCTCCTACGAGCAGTACTTC.

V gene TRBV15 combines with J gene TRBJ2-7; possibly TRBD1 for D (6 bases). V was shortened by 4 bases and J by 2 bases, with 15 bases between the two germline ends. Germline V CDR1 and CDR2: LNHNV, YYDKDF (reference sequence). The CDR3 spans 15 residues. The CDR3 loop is CATSTKRDTAYEQYF. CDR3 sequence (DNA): TGTGCCACCAGCACGAAACGGGACACGGCCTACGAGCAGTACTTC.

CDR3 loop: CASRHGAYEQYF. CDR3 in DNA: TGTGCAAGTCGCCACGGGGCCTACGAGCAGTACTTC. The chain recombines TRBV12-2 with TRBJ2-7; the D call TRBD2 from the table was never checked on the DNA. TRBV12-2 is a pseudogene locus. This CDR3 region has 12 residues.